This record looks at one T cell receptor beta chain sequence and its context. Seattle patients were enrolled during active infection and followed longitudinally. Produced via immunoSEQ multiplex PCR; TCRdb's table is partial and in-frame only. The table has some 450,000 clones, more than 70% seen once. The entry originates in a study of blood T cell repertoires in COVID-19. Study context: The cDNA or gDNA used as material had been derived from T cells, B-cell-depleted T cells, or PBMCs.

The source is a woman aged 45 to 65 with COVID-19, enrolled during active disease. Sequencing used peripheral blood.

The DNA of the CDR3 is TGTGCCAGCAGCCCTGACAGGTCTAGCACAGATACGCAGTATTTT. As protein: CASSPDRSSTDTQYF. This rearrangement joins TRBV7-9 to TRBJ2-3; D is perhaps TRBD1 (6 bases). Germline V gene lookup returns CDR1 SEHNR and CDR2 FQNEAQ (reference sequence). CDR3 length equals 15 residues. Trimming took off 5 bases at V and 0 bases at J, with 12 bases between the two ends.